Below, 25 T cell receptor beta chains from the same sample are listed, as sequenced in a study of T-cell reconstitution after alpha-beta-depleted transplantation in children. Researchers prepared the TCRbeta library using unique molecular identifiers, the study reports. TCRdb reprocessed the PCR reads with MiXCR, giving one entry per CDR3 protein. This table has a few hundred thousand distinct CDR3 sequences, about 11% appearing once. Sequencing was performed on PBMCs from the stem cell graft donor, taken from the stem cell graft. These receptors were collected from a human donor who donated a stem cell graft to a child with acute myeloid leukemia.

This clonotype was seen only a few times. The chain employs TRBV5-1 and TRBJ2-2, with TRBD2 identical over 7 bases. The V and J ends lost 2 bases and 0 bases, in that order; junction bases with no gene match: 1. Germline V gene data show CDR1 as SGHRS and CDR2 as YFSETQ. The CDR3 runs 15 residues. The CDR3 region has the DNA TGCGCCAGCAGCTTAGCGGGGACGAACACCGGGGAGCTGTTTTTT. It codes for CASSLAGTNTGELFF.

V is TRBV6-1 and J is TRBJ2-7; TRBD1 aligns across 8 bases. Per the germline V gene, CDR1 is MNHNS and CDR2 is SASEGT. V lost 2 bases and J lost 6; bases outside the gene matches: 6. CDR3 length: 14 residues. CDR3 sequence: CASSELGQGPEQYV. CDR3 in DNA: TGTGCCAGCAGTGAATTAGGACAGGGACCCGAGCAGTACGTC.

V gene TRBV5-1 combines with J gene TRBJ2-7; D is undetermined. Germline V CDR1 and CDR2: SGHRS, YFSETQ. The CDR3 contains 14 residues. V gave up 2 bases and J gave up 6 bases, with 15 bases separating them. The CDR3 DNA reads TGCGCCAGCAGCTTAGCCGGTCAGCCGTCCGAGCAGTACTTC. It translates to CASSLAGQPSEQYF.

The rearrangement links TRBV28 to TRBJ2-7; tentative D call: TRBD1 (5 bases). From germline, CDR1 is MDHEN and CDR2 SYDVKM. CDR3 length: 17 residues. Trimming left V 2 bases short and J 0 bases short, with 17 bases between. CDR3 amino acids: CASSLPRAGQGSYEQYV. CDR3 DNA: TGTGCCAGCAGTTTACCTCGGGCAGGTCAGGGCTCCTACGAGCAGTACGTC.

V usage is TRBV10-3 and J usage is TRBJ2-5; D unclear. The CDR3 consists of 15 residues. Trimming stripped 0 bases from V and 5 bases from J, with 13 bases between. Germline CDR1 is ENHRY and CDR2 is SYGVKD. The CDR3 DNA sequence: TGTGCCATCAGTGAGTCGACAACATTCGGGGAGACCCAGTACTTC. Its protein product is CAISESTTFGETQYF.

The chain carries TRBV5-1 and TRBJ2-3, with TRBD2 matching 9 bases. The trim removed 2 bases at V and 4 bases at J, leaving 11 bases unmatched. The length of the CDR3 is 17 residues. Germline V gene data show CDR1 as SGHRS and CDR2 as YFSETQ. The CDR3 DNA is TGCGCCAGCAGCTTTCGGCCTAGCGGGATCAGCGCAGATACGCAGTATTTT. This sequence encodes CASSFRPSGISADTQYF.

The chain combines TRBV20-1 with TRBJ1-5; 7 nucleotides agree with TRBD1. V shed 1 base and J 4 bases; nucleotides not matched to a gene: 7. CDR1 and CDR2 from the germline V gene are DFQATT and SNEGSKA (reference sequence). The CDR3 has 15 amino acids. The CDR3 spells CSARAPQGGNQPQHF. The CDR3 nucleotides read TGCAGTGCTAGAGCCCCCCAGGGGGGAAATCAGCCCCAGCATTTT.

This clonotype occurred many times. The chain joins TRBV20-1 to TRBJ2-1; the match to TRBD1 covers 8 bases. The germline V gene encodes CDR1 DFQATT and CDR2 SNEGSKA (reference sequence). This CDR3 region has 13 residues. V trimming: 6 bases; J trimming: 7 bases; junction bases outside the gene matches: 8. The DNA for the CDR3 is TGCAGTGCGAGGACAGGGAATCGGAATGAGCAGTTCTTC. This gives the protein CSARTGNRNEQFF.

The rearrangement links TRBV20-1 to TRBJ2-6; the D is unclear. Trimming took 5 bases from V and 0 from J, leaving 8 bases between them. Germline V gene lookup returns CDR1 DFQATT and CDR2 SNEGSKA (reference sequence). This CDR3 spans 14 amino acids. The DNA for the CDR3 is TGCAGTGCTCAACCCGGCTCTGGGGCCAACGTCCTGACTTTC. Amino acids: CSAQPGSGANVLTF.

V and J are TRBV11-2 and TRBJ2-2; 11 bases agree with TRBD2. V gave up 6 bases and J gave up 7 bases; unmatched junction bases: 4. Germline lookup yields CDR1 SGHAT and CDR2 FQNNGV. This CDR3 is built from 14 residues. The CDR3 sequence: CASRKLAGVGELFF. The CDR3 DNA follows: TGTGCCAGCAGAAAACTAGCGGGAGTCGGGGAGCTGTTTTTT.

There are a few counts of this clonotype. The CDR3 sequence: CSATVHAGTREETQYF. The CDR3 DNA follows: TGCAGTGCAACCGTTCATGCCGGGACTAGGGAAGAGACCCAGTACTTC. The rearrangement uses TRBV20-1 and TRBJ2-5; TRBD2 agrees at 8 bases. The CDR3 contains 16 residues. Germline V gene lookup returns CDR1 DFQATT and CDR2 SNEGSKA (reference sequence). V was pared by 6 bases and J by 3 bases, with 15 bases of the junction left unmatched.

The table lists this clonotype with a few counts. In DNA, the CDR3 is TGCGCCAGCAGCTATCTAGCGGGGAGCACAGATACGCAGTATTTT. It translates to CASSYLAGSTDTQYF. This sequence joins TRBV5-1 and TRBJ2-3; 9 nucleotides align to TRBD2. The CDR3 is 15 amino acids. The trim removed 3 bases at V and 0 bases at J, leaving 2 bases unmatched. CDR1 SGHRS and CDR2 YFSETQ come from the germline V gene.

This clonotype was observed a few times. The chain uses TRBV12-3 or TRBV12-4 and TRBJ2-6; tentatively, D is TRBD1 or TRBD2 (5 bases each). V lost 3 bases to trimming and J lost 3 bases, with 15 bases between them. This CDR3 comprises 17 residues. The CDR3 spells CASSFSRGAYGANVLTF. In nucleotides, the CDR3 is TGTGCCAGCAGTTTTTCCCGAGGGGCTTATGGGGCCAACGTCCTGACTTTC.

The sample holds a few counts of this clonotype. The chain uses TRBV20-1 and TRBJ1-2; no definite D call. Deletions cut 3 bases from V and 2 bases from J, with 13 bases between. Germline V gene lookup returns CDR1 DFQATT and CDR2 SNEGSKA (reference sequence). CDR3 size: 14 residues. DNA of the CDR3: TGCAGTGCTAGGAGGCTACCAGCAAACTATGGCTACACCTTC. It codes for CSARRLPANYGYTF.

There are many counts of this clonotype. The chain is built from TRBV6-1 and TRBJ2-7, with D hard to call. Germline-derived CDR1 and CDR2 are MNHNS and SASEGT. V lost 4 bases, J lost 5 bases, and 9 bases lay in between. This CDR3 has 12 residues. CDR3 DNA: TGTGCCAGCAGTGCCGCGATAAACGAGCAGTACTTC. Its translation: CASSAAINEQYF.

There are a few counts of this clonotype. The rearrangement uses TRBV11-2 and TRBJ2-6, with 9 positions matching TRBD1. The CDR3 extends over 19 amino acids. Germline values: CDR1 SGHAT, CDR2 FQNNGV. J gave up 1 base and V 5 bases, and 12 bases lay outside the gene matches. The CDR3 coding sequence is TGTGCCAGCAGCCCAGCTTTGGACAGGGGATCATCTGGGGCCAACGTCCTGACTTTC. This sequence encodes CASSPALDRGSSGANVLTF. Supplemented by reference TRBV11-2 and TRBJ2-6, the full variable domain reads EAGVAQSPRYKIIEKRQSVAFWCNPISGHATLYWYQQILGQGPKLLIQFQNNGVVDDSQLPKDRFSAERLKGVDSTLKIQPAKLEDSAVYLCASSPALDRGSSGANVLTFGAGSRLTVL.

The V and J genes are TRBV4-3 and TRBJ2-1; D is unclear. Germline lookup yields CDR1 LGHNA and CDR2 YSLEER. V shed 0 bases and J shed 4 bases, with 4 bases lying between them. The CDR3 sequence is 13 residues long. The CDR3 DNA sequence: TGCGCCAGCAGCCAAGAAGTATACAATGAGCAGTTCTTC. The encoded protein is CASSQEVYNEQFF.

This clonotype appeared many times. The CDR3 loop reads CASSFGLAGDIQYF. The CDR3 DNA follows: TGCGCCAGCAGCTTTGGACTAGCTGGGGACATTCAGTACTTC. V is TRBV5-1 and J is TRBJ2-4; 8 bases line up with TRBD2. Germline CDR1 and CDR2: SGHRS and YFSETQ. Trimming at V came to 2 bases and at J to 8 bases, leaving 6 bases not matched to a gene. The length of the CDR3 is 14 residues.

The count of this clonotype is one. V usage is TRBV15 and J usage is TRBJ1-1; weak D call: TRBD1 (6 bases). This CDR3 region has 15 residues. CDR1 is LNHNV, CDR2 YYDKDF, per germline (reference sequence). Deletions cut 5 bases from V and 0 bases from J, with 13 bases between. The DNA for the CDR3 is TGTGCCACCAGCCTCCGGACAGTTCTGAACACTGAAGCTTTCTTT. It yields the protein CATSLRTVLNTEAFF.

This clonotype has ten or more counts. The chain combines TRBV20-1 with TRBJ2-5; 10 positions match TRBD2. Germline trimming cut 6 bases from V and 1 base from J; bases unmatched to any gene: 2. CDR1 is DFQATT and CDR2 is SNEGSKA in the germline V gene (reference sequence). There are 13 residues in the CDR3. The CDR3 sequence: CSARLAGQETQYF. CDR3 coding DNA: TGCAGTGCAAGACTAGCGGGCCAAGAGACCCAGTACTTC.

This chain joins TRBV12-3 or TRBV12-4 and TRBJ2-1, with a tentative D call TRBD2 (6 bases). The germline V and J ends were trimmed by 6 bases and 1 base, with 16 bases remaining between them. The CDR3 contains 16 residues. CDR3 sequence: CASSPPRSGSYNEQFF. In DNA, the CDR3 is TGTGCCAGCAGCCCGCCACGTAGCGGTTCCTACAATGAGCAGTTCTTC.

The chain joins TRBV30 to TRBJ2-3, with D perhaps matching TRBD2 (7 bases). The V end was cut by 1 base, the J end by 7 bases, with 12 bases between. The CDR3 is 13 amino acids. Germline V gene data show CDR1 as GTSNPN and CDR2 as SVGIG (reference sequence). This CDR3 reads CAWSEGGGNTQYF. DNA for the CDR3: TGTGCCTGGAGTGAAGGGGGGGGAAATACGCAGTATTTT.

This clonotype has at least ten counts. The chain is built from TRBV7-2 and TRBJ1-1; 10 bases fit TRBD1. Germline CDR1 SGHTA, CDR2 FQGNSA. V was clipped by 4 bases and J by 4 bases; unmatched bases: 3. The CDR3 covers 14 residues. This CDR3 is CASSWGQGSTEAFF. The CDR3 DNA reads as TGTGCCAGCAGCTGGGGACAGGGGAGCACTGAAGCTTTCTTT.

The V and J genes are TRBV5-1 and TRBJ2-5, with D perhaps matching TRBD1 (6 bases). Germline V gene sequence: CDR1 SGHRS, CDR2 YFSETQ. The CDR3 length is 15 residues. V was cut by 0 bases and J by 2 bases, with 11 bases left in between. Written as DNA, the CDR3 is TGCGCCAGCAGCTTGGATACAGGGTATCAAGAGACCCAGTACTTC. Translation: CASSLDTGYQETQYF.

This rearrangement joins TRBV3-1 to TRBJ2-7; 8 nucleotides agree with TRBD2. The CDR3 runs to 14 residues. Per the germline V gene, CDR1 is LGHDT and CDR2 is YNNKEL (reference sequence). With V trimmed by 4 bases and J by 3 bases, 5 bases remained unmatched. This chain's CDR3 is CASSRGGTHYEQYV. In DNA form, the CDR3 reads TGTGCCAGCAGCCGCGGGGGGACGCACTACGAGCAGTACGTC.